The clone carrying this T cell receptor beta chain was seen more than once but under ten times. The data were obtained in a study of blood T cells in healthy people across ages. The use of a sample-barcoded 5' primer and a J-beta primer mix characterized a second PCR of about 7 to 12 cycles. Each CDR3 protein is one row after TCRdb ran MiXCR on the 5' RACE reads. Of roughly 1,500,000 distinct CDR3 sequences listed, approximately 42% are singletons. Germline V CDR1 and CDR2: GTSNPN, SVGIG (reference sequence). Trimming pared 2 bases from V and 8 bases from J, leaving 15 bases between. This CDR3 spans 13 amino acids.

This clonotype originated in a woman aged 18 to 35 in good health. Sequenced sample: blood. The chain couples TRBV30 to TRBJ1-1; no reliable D call. The DNA for the CDR3 is TGTGCCTGGAGTCTACCGGGGAAAAAGGAAGCTTTCTTT. As protein: CAWSLPGKKEAFF.